This is a list of T cell receptor beta chains from one sample in a study of shared clonotypes between healthy human individuals. The data were produced by immunoSEQ multiplex PCR, yet TCRdb's version contains in-frame clones alone and is incomplete. The sample yields roughly 660,000 clones, about nine tenths seen once. Sequenced material: memory CD8+ T cells from PBMCs. These TCRs come from a young man in good health. Some clones in this sample may be carry-over from other donors' samples. Both conserved end residues are part of each CDR3. Fields, in order: J gene, clone size, D gene, V gene, CDR3 DNA, CDR3 protein. The D gene is left open where the match is weak. Clone size appears in some rows only: once, few, many, or a class for an expanded clone.

J: TRBJ1-3
size: NA
D: NA
V: TRBV13
DNA: TGTGCCAGCACGGGCTTTGGGAACACCATATATTTT
CDR3: CASTGFGNTIYF

J: TRBJ2-1
size: NA
D: NA
V: TRBV7-8
DNA: TGTGCCAGCAGCTCGCTTGAAGGGTCCTACAATGAGCAGTTCTTC
CDR3: CASSSLEGSYNEQFF

J: TRBJ2-7
size: NA
D: NA
V: TRBV7-8
DNA: TGTGCCAGCAGCTTAGGTGTAGGAGGACAACGCTACGAGCAGTACTTC
CDR3: CASSLGVGGQRYEQYF

J: TRBJ1-2
size: few
D: NA
V: TRBV19
DNA: TGTGCCAGTGGACCCCCGGCGGGCTACACCTTC
CDR3: CASGPPAGYTF

J: TRBJ2-2
size: NA
D: NA
V: TRBV7-9
DNA: TGTGCCAGCAGCTCAAAAGAACTGCCCGGGGAGCTGTTTTTT
CDR3: CASSSKELPGELFF

J: TRBJ2-5
size: NA
D: NA
V: TRBV7-2
DNA: TGTGCCAGCAGCTTAGGATATGTAGAGGACAGCCAAGAGACCCAGTACTTC
CDR3: CASSLGYVEDSQETQYF

J: TRBJ1-2
size: NA
D: NA
V: TRBV7-2
DNA: TGTGCCAGCAGCTTAGTAGGGGGGGACGATAACTATGGCTACACCTTC
CDR3: CASSLVGGDDNYGYTF

J: TRBJ2-5
size: NA
D: TRBD2
V: TRBV14
DNA: TGTGCCAGCAGCCAAGATCTGAGCGGGAGCCAAGAGACCCAGTACTTC
CDR3: CASSQDLSGSQETQYF

J: TRBJ1-1
size: NA
D: NA
V: TRBV6-5
DNA: TGTGCCAGCAGTTACTACGGGACCGATGAAGCTTTCTTT
CDR3: CASSYYGTDEAFF

J: TRBJ2-1
size: NA
D: NA
V: TRBV28
DNA: TGTGCCAGCAGTTTCTCACTCCGACCATACAATGAGCAGTTCTTC
CDR3: CASSFSLRPYNEQFF

J: TRBJ2-1
size: NA
D: NA
V: TRBV9
DNA: TGTGCCAGCAGCGTTAATGACGAGGAGCAGTTCTTC
CDR3: CASSVNDEEQFF

J: TRBJ2-1
size: many
D: TRBD1
V: TRBV6-1
DNA: TGTGCCAGCAGCGGGACAGGACACAATGAGCAGTTCTTC
CDR3: CASSGTGHNEQFF

J: TRBJ1-4
size: NA
D: NA
V: TRBV30
DNA: TGTGCCTGGAGCGGGGGGCGATGGGAAAAACTGTTTTTT
CDR3: CAWSGGRWEKLFF

J: TRBJ1-2
size: NA
D: TRBD1
V: TRBV5-1
DNA: TGCGCCAGCAGCTTGGGACAGGGGGCTAACTATGGCTACACCTTC
CDR3: CASSLGQGANYGYTF

J: TRBJ1-1
size: many
D: NA
V: TRBV30
DNA: TGTGCCTGGATTGAATGCACACGCAGGACCAACACTGAAGCTTTCTTT
CDR3: CAWIECTRRTNTEAFF

J: TRBJ2-7
size: NA
D: TRBD2
V: TRBV4-1
DNA: TGCGCCAGCAGCCAAGTTAGCGGGGGAACCTACGAGCAGTACTTC
CDR3: CASSQVSGGTYEQYF

J: TRBJ1-3
size: NA
D: NA
V: TRBV27
DNA: TGTGCCAGCAGTGAATCCCCGGGGCCGGGCGCTGGAAACACCATATATTTT
CDR3: CASSESPGPGAGNTIYF

J: TRBJ2-1
size: once
D: TRBD2
V: TRBV2
DNA: TGTGCCAGCATACGAAGACTAGCGGACACCGAGCAGTTCTTC
CDR3: CASIRRLADTEQFF

J: TRBJ2-1
size: NA
D: TRBD2
V: TRBV9
DNA: TGTGCCAGCAGCCCCCGGTGGGAGGGTCCGGCCAATGAGCAGTTCTTC
CDR3: CASSPRWEGPANEQFF

J: TRBJ2-1
size: NA
D: NA
V: TRBV27
DNA: TGTGCCAGCAAAAAGACCGGGACCCTGGGCTACAATGAGCAGTTCTTC
CDR3: CASKKTGTLGYNEQFF

J: TRBJ2-7
size: NA
D: NA
V: TRBV15
DNA: TGTGCCACCAGCAGAGATAGGGCCCTCCACTACGAGCAGTACTTC
CDR3: CATSRDRALHYEQYF

J: TRBJ2-2
size: NA
D: NA
V: TRBV6-5
DNA: TGTGCCAGCAGTTACTCAAGCAGCCCAACCGGGGAGCTGTTTTTT
CDR3: CASSYSSSPTGELFF

J: TRBJ2-4
size: NA
D: NA
V: TRBV11-2
DNA: TGTGCCAGCAGCTCGGGACCACGGGACATTCAGTACTTC
CDR3: CASSSGPRDIQYF

J: TRBJ1-5
size: NA
D: NA
V: TRBV4-3
DNA: TGCGCCAGCAGCCAAGATGGGACCGGCTATCAGCCCCAGCATTTT
CDR3: CASSQDGTGYQPQHF

J: TRBJ1-4
size: NA
D: TRBD1
V: TRBV28
DNA: TGTGCCAGCAGTTTATTAAATCGCGAGGGGGCAGGAGAAAAACTGTTTTTT
CDR3: CASSLLNREGAGEKLFF

J: TRBJ1-1
size: NA
D: NA
V: TRBV5-1
DNA: TGCGCCACCCGGGCAGGGAACACTGAAGCTTTCTTT
CDR3: CATRAGNTEAFF

J: TRBJ1-5
size: NA
D: NA
V: TRBV9
DNA: TGTGCCCAAATAAACGGGGGGGCCGCCAATAGCAATCAGCCCCAGCATTTT
CDR3: CAQINGGAANSNQPQHF

J: TRBJ2-6
size: NA
D: NA
V: TRBV6-4
DNA: TGTGCCAGCAGTGACACTCCCTCGGGCGCGGGTGGGGCCAACGTCCTGACTTTC
CDR3: CASSDTPSGAGGANVLTF